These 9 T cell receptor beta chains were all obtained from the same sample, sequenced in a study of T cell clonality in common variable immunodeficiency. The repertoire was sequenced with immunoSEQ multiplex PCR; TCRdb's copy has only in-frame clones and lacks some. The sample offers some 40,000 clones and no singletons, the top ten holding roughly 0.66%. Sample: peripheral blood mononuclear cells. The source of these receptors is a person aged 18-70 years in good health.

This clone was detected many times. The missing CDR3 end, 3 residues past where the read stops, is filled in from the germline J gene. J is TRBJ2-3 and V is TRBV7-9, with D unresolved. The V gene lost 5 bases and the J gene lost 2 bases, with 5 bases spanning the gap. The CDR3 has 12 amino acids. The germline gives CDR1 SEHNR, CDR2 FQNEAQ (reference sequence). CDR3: CASSQSTDTQYF. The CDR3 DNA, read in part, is TGTGCCAGCAGCCAGTCCACAGATACG.

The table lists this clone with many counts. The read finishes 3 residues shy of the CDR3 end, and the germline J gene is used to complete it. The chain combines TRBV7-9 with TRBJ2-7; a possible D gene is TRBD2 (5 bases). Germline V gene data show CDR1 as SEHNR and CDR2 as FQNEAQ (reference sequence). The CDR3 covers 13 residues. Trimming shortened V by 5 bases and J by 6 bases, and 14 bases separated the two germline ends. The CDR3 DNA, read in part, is TGTGCCAGCAGCCTCTCAGGACTTTTCGAG. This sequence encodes CASSLSGLFE. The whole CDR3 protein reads CASSLSGLFEQYF.

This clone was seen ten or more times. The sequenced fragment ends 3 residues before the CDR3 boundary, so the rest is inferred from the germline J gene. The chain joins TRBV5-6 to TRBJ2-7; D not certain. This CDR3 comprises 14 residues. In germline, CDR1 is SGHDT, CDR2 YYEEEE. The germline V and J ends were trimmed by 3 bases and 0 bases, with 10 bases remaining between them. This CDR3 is CASSSTKGSYEQYF. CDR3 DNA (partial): TGTGCCAGCAGCTCTACGAAGGGCTCCTACGAG.

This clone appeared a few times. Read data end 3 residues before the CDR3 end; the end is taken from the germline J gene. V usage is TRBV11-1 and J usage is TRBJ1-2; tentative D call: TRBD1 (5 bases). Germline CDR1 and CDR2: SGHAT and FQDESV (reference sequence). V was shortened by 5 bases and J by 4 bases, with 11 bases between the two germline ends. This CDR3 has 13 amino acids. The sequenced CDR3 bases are TGTGCCAGCAGCAAGGACACCAGCTATGGC. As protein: CASSKDTSYG. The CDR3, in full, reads CASSKDTSYGYTF.

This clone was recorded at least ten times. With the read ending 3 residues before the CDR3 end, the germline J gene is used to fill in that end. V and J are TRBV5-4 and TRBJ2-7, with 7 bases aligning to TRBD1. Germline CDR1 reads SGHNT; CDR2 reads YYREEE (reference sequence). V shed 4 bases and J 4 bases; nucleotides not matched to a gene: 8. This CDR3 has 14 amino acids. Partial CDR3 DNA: TGTGCCAGCAGCACGGGACAGTCAGGTTACGAG. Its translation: CASSTGQSGYE. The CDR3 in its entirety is CASSTGQSGYEQYF.

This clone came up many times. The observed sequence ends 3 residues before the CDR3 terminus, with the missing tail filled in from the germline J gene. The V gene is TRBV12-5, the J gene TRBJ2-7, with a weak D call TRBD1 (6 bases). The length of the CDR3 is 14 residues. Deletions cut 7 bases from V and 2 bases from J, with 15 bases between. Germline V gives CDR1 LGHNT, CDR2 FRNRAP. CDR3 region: CASETGFPTYEQYF. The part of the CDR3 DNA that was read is TGTGCTAGTGAAACAGGGTTCCCAACCTACGAG. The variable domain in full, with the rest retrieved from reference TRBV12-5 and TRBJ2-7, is DARVTQTPRHKVTEMGQEVTMRCQPILGHNTVFWYRQTMMQGLELLAYFRNRAPLDDSGMPKDRFSAEMPDATLATLKIQPSEPRDSAVYFCASETGFPTYEQYFGPGTRLTVT.

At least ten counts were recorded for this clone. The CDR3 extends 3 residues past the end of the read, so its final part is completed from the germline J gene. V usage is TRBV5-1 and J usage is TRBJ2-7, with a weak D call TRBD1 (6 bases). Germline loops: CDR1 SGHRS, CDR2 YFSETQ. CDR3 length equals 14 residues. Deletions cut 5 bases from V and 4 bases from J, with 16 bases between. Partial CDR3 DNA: TGCGCCAGCAGACCTGGGACAACTGGGTACGAG. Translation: CASRPGTTGYE. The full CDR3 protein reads CASRPGTTGYEQYF.

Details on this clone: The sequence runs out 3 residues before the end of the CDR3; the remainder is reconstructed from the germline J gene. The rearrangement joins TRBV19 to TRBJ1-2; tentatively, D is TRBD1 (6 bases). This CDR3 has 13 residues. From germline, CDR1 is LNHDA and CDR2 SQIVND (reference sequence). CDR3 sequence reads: CASSIIRDNDYTF. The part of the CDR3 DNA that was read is TGTGCCAGTAGTATAATCCGGGACAATGAC.

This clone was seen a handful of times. CDR3 sequence reads: CASSLRGPPEAFF. Incomplete CDR3 DNA: TGTGCCAGCAGCTTAAGGGGGCCCCCTGAA. The V and J genes are TRBV11-1 and TRBJ1-1; TRBD1 agrees at 7 bases. The read falls 3 residues short of the CDR3 end, and the missing part is taken from the germline J gene. The V and J ends lost 2 bases and 6 bases, in that order; junction bases with no gene match: 3. This CDR3 comprises 13 residues. The germline gives CDR1 SGHAT, CDR2 FQDESV (reference sequence).